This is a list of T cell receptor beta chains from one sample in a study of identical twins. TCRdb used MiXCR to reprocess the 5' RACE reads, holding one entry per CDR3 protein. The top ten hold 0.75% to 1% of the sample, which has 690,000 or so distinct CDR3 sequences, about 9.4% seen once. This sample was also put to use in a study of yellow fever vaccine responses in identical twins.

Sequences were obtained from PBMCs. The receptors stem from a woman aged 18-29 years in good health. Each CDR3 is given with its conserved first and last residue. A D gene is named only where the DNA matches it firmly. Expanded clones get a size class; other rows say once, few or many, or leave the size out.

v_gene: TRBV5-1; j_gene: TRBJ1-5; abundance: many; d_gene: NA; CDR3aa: CASSLDGVSNQPQHF; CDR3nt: TGCGCCAGCAGCTTGGACGGGGTTAGCAATCAGCCCCAGCATTTT
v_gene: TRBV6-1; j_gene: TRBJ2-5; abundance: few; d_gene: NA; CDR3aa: CASYEYRNPGQETQYF; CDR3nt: TGTGCCAGCTACGAATATAGGAATCCGGGCCAAGAGACCCAGTACTTC
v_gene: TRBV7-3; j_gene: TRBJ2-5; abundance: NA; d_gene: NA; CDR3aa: CASSSHGQGGETQCF; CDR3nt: TGTGCCAGCAGCTCCCATGGACAGGGAGGGGAGACCCAGTGCTTC
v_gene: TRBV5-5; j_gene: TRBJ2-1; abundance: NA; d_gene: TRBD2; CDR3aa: CASTFGPSGITYNEQFF; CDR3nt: TGTGCCAGCACCTTTGGCCCTAGCGGGATAACCTACAATGAGCAGTTCTTC
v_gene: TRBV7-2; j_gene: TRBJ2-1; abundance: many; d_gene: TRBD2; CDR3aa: CASSPGTSGKLYEQFF; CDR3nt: TGTGCCAGCAGCCCTGGGACTAGCGGGAAGTTGTATGAGCAGTTCTTC
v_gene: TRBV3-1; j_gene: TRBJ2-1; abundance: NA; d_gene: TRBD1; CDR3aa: CACCHGDRAYNEQFF; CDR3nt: TGTGCCTGCTGCCACGGGGACAGGGCCTACAATGAGCAGTTCTTC
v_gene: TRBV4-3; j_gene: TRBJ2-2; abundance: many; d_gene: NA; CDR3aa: CASSQEPSGTDGELFF; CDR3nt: TGCGCCAGCAGCCAAGAACCCTCGGGGACGGACGGGGAGCTGTTTTTT
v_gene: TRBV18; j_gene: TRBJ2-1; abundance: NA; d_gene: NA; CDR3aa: CASSPLPSENEQFF; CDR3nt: TGTGCCAGCTCACCTCTCCCCAGCGAGAATGAGCAGTTCTTC
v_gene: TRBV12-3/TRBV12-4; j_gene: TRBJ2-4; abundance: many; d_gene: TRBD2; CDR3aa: CASSPLAVRRAKNIQYF; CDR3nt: TGTGCCAGCAGTCCACTAGCGGTGAGGAGAGCCAAAAACATTCAGTACTTC
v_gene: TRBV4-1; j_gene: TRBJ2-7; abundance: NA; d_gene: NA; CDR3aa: CASSQDVREQYF; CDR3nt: TGCGCCAGCAGCCAAGACGTCCGGGAGCAGTACTTC
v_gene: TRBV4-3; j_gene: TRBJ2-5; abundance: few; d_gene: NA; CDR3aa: CASSQGRDNQETQYF; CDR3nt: TGCGCCAGCAGCCAAGGACGGGACAACCAAGAGACCCAGTACTTC
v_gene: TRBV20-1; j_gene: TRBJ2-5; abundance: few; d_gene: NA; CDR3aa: CSARNSGAGETQYF; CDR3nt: TGCAGTGCTAGAAACTCAGGGGCGGGAGAGACCCAGTACTTC
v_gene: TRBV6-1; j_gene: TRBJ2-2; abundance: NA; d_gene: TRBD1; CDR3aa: CASSEGGGFFTGELFF; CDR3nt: TGTGCCAGCAGTGAAGGAGGGGGCTTCTTCACCGGGGAGCTGTTTTTT
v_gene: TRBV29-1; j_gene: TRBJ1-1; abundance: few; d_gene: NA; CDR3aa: CSVVLGTNTEAFF; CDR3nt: TGCAGCGTTGTTCTGGGAACGAACACTGAAGCTTTCTTT
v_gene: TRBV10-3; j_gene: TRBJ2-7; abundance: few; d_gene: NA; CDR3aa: CAISERAGHYEQYF; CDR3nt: TGTGCCATCAGTGAGAGGGCGGGACACTACGAGCAGTACTTC
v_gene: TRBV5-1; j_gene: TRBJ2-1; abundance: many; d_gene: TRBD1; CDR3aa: CASSTTGNSYNEQFF; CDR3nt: TGCGCCAGCAGCACGACAGGGAATTCGTACAATGAGCAGTTCTTC
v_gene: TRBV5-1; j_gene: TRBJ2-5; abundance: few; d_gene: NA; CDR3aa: CASRLASQETQYF; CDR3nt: TGCGCCAGCAGACTAGCTTCCCAAGAGACCCAGTACTTC
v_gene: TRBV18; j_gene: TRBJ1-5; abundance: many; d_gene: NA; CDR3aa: CASSPGDSNQPQHF; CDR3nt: TGTGCCAGCTCACCGGGGGATAGCAATCAGCCCCAGCATTTT
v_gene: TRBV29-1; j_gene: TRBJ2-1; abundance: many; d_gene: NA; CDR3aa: CSVVSDRNNEQFF; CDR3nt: TGCAGCGTTGTTTCGGATCGGAACAATGAGCAGTTCTTC
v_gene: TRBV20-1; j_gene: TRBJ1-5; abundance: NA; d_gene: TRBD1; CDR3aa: CSASPQGANQPQHF; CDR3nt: TGCAGTGCTAGCCCCCAGGGGGCGAATCAGCCCCAGCATTTT
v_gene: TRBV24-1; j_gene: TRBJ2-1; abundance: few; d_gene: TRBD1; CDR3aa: CATSDWTGGENEQFF; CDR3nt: TGTGCCACCAGTGATTGGACAGGGGGGGAGAATGAGCAGTTCTTC
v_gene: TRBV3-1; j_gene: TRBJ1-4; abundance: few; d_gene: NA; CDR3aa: CASSGAGGWEKLFF; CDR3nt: TGTGCCAGCAGCGGCGCGGGGGGTTGGGAAAAACTGTTTTTT